This is a list of T cell receptor beta chains from one sample in a study of T cells in Graves' hyperthyroidism and ophthalmopathy. TCRdb re-called the multiplex PCR reads through MiXCR, storing one row per CDR3 protein. The data contain about 640,000 distinct CDR3 sequences, less than 25% of them singletons. Sample: blood. The source is a man aged 25 to 40 with Graves' ophthalmopathy. Each CDR3 is given without its conserved first and last residue. A row's size may be missing; if present it is once, few, many or a size class.

J gene | V gene | clone size | CDR3 protein
TRBJ1-6 | TRBV7-2 | many | ASSLVGASSDNSPLH
TRBJ2-1 | TRBV7-2 | - | ASSAGLAGRSYNEQF
TRBJ2-7 | TRBV10-2 | few | ASSDNSREQY
TRBJ2-2 | TRBV6-1 | few | ASSPAVNGELF
TRBJ2-7 | TRBV28 | many | ASSRQAPYVQY
TRBJ1-6 | TRBV14 | few | ASSQTGGHNSPLH
TRBJ2-7 | TRBV11-2 | many | ASSLAPQTWYEQY
TRBJ1-3 | TRBV5-1 | - | ASSLAGSTGNTIY
TRBJ2-7 | TRBV3-1 | many | ASSRPGTGSYEQY
TRBJ2-7 | TRBV6-2/TRBV6-3 | - | ASIPRDGAYEQY
TRBJ2-3 | TRBV6-2/TRBV6-3 | few | ASSDSTGNTDTQY
TRBJ2-1 | TRBV14 | - | ASSQDGGRPYNEQF
TRBJ1-2 | TRBV5-1 | - | ASSAPTGKRDYGYT
TRBJ2-4 | TRBV28 | - | ASRVLAKNIQY
TRBJ2-2 | TRBV10-3 | few | AISAGTTNTGELF
TRBJ1-1 | TRBV24-1 | many | ATSATRNTEAF
TRBJ2-2 | TRBV20-1 | many | SARDWRARNTGELF
TRBJ2-1 | TRBV20-1 | - | SAKKRGLAGSYNEQF
TRBJ2-7 | TRBV12-3/TRBV12-4 | many | ASSLGTGNNYEQY
TRBJ2-7 | TRBV7-2 | many | ASSTSVSYEQY